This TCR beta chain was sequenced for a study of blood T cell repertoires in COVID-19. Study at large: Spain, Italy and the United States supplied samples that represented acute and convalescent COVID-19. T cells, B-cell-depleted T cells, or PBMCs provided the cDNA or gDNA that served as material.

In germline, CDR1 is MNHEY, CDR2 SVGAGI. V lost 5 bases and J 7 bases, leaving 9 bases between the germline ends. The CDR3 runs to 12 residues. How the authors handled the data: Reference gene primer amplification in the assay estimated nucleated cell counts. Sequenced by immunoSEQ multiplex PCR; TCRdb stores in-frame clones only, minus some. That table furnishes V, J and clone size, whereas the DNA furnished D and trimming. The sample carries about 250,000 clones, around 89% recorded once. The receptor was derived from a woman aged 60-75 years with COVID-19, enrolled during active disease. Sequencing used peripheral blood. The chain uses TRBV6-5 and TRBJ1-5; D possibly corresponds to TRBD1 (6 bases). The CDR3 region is CASSQRGQPQHF. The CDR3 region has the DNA TGTGCCAGCAGTCAAAGGGGGCAGCCCCAGCATTTT.